A selection of T cell receptor beta chains follows, all from one sample in a study of blood T cells in healthy people across ages. MiXCR was run by TCRdb on the 5' RACE reads, yielding one entry per CDR3 protein. Of hundreds of thousands of distinct CDR3 sequences detected, approximately 30% appear once; the ten largest clones hold about a sixth. The sequenced sample was blood. These receptors were collected from a woman of 80 years or more in good health. Both conserved end residues are part of each CDR3. D genes are given only for firm matches. Where a row states a size, it is once, few, many or the class of an expanded clone; other rows omit it.

v_gene	d_gene	abundance	j_gene	len	CDR3nt	CDR3aa
TRBV20-1	-	-	TRBJ1-4	15	TGCAGTGCTAGAGATCTGGCAGCAACTAATGAAAAACTGTTTTTT	CSARDLAATNEKLFF
TRBV5-6	TRBD2	-	TRBJ2-2	16	TGTGCCAGCAGCCAGAGGCTAGCGGGGAGTACCGGGGAGCTGTTTTTT	CASSQRLAGSTGELFF
TRBV5-1	-	-	TRBJ1-6	15	TGCGCCAGCAGCGGGCTCGGGGGAAATAATTCACCCCTCCACTTT	CASSGLGGNNSPLHF
TRBV5-1	TRBD1	-	TRBJ1-3	16	TGCGCCAGCACCCCGGGACAGGGATTTTCTGGAAACACCATATATTTT	CASTPGQGFSGNTIYF
TRBV28	-	many	TRBJ2-2	14	TGTGCCATCCAGGCAGGGTCCCGCACCGGGGAGCTGTTTTTT	CAIQAGSRTGELFF
TRBV7-2	TRBD1	many	TRBJ2-7	14	TGTGCCAGCAGCGCCACGACAGGGCCCTACGAGCAGTACTTC	CASSATTGPYEQYF
TRBV20-1	-	-	TRBJ2-3	11	TGCAGTGCTACCAGAGCAGATACGCAGTATTTT	CSATRADTQYF
TRBV7-2	-	-	TRBJ2-1	13	TGTGCCAGCAGCCCGAGTCCGGGCAATGAGCAGTTCTTC	CASSPSPGNEQFF
TRBV20-1	TRBD1	-	TRBJ2-7	14	TGCAGTGCGCAAACAGGGGTGGCCTACAATGAGCAGTACTTC	CSAQTGVAYNEQYF
TRBV6-2/TRBV6-3	-	-	TRBJ1-2	15	TGTGCCAGCAGTTCGAACGGAGAGGCTAACTATGGCTACACCTTC	CASSSNGEANYGYTF
TRBV12-3/TRBV12-4	-	-	TRBJ2-7	11	TGTGCTTCAGGGCGGGCCTACGAGCAGTACTTC	CASGRAYEQYF
TRBV10-3	-	-	TRBJ2-7	14	TGTGCCATCAGGGCGGGACGCGGGTCCTACGAGCAGTACTTC	CAIRAGRGSYEQYF
TRBV30	-	many	TRBJ1-2	14	TGTGCCTGGAGTGGGGGGGTTCAGAACTATGGCTACACCTTC	CAWSGGVQNYGYTF
TRBV29-1	-	-	TRBJ2-2	13	TGCAGCGTTCAACCCCGGGGCATCGGGGAGCTGTTTTTT	CSVQPRGIGELFF
TRBV9	TRBD2	many	TRBJ2-1	16	TGTGCCAGCAGCACAGACGTCGGGGGGGCCTACAATGAGCAGTTCTTC	CASSTDVGGAYNEQFF
TRBV7-2	-	many	TRBJ2-7	15	TGTGCCAGCAGCGCCCGGACGGGCCACTCCTACGAGCAGTACTTC	CASSARTGHSYEQYF
TRBV20-1	TRBD1	few	TRBJ1-1	13	TGCAGTGCTAGGACCTCAGGGACAGCTGAAGCTTTCTTT	CSARTSGTAEAFF